The T cell receptor (beta chain) described here comes from a study of OX40 agonist ivuxolimab in advanced cancers. Overall study findings and caveats: Normalized expansion of T-cell clones was also low for some nonresponders.

Libraries were prepared by immunoSEQ multiplex PCR; TCRdb keeps only in-frame clonotypes and omits some of them. The repertoire holds some 75,000 clones, with approximately 83% as singletons. This clone was seen only a few times. Its target is unknown. CDR1 MNHNS and CDR2 SASEGT come from the germline V gene. The length of the CDR3 is 15 residues. The V gene end was trimmed by 1 base and the J gene end by 1 base; junction bases not matched to a gene: 3. The sequence came from an adult with an advanced solid tumor such as melanoma, head and neck, liver or kidney cancer. Source: CD4+ or CD8+ T cells sorted from blood, taken in a trial of the OX40 agonist ivuxolimab. The rearrangement uses TRBV6-1 and TRBJ1-1; 7 bases map to TRBD1. CDR3 DNA: TGTGCCAGCAGTGAAGTGAGGACAGGGAACACTGAAGCTTTCTTT. Residues: CASSEVRTGNTEAFF.